A selection of T cell receptor beta chains follows, all from one sample in a study of T cells after yellow fever vaccination. TCRdb recomputed calls from the 5' RACE reads with MiXCR, one row per CDR3 protein. The sample contains tens of thousands of distinct CDR3 sequences, about 7% of which appear only once. The sample was CD8+ T cells sorted from PBMCs, taken roughly 47 days after the first yellow fever vaccination. These TCRs come from a young man who received the YFV17D yellow fever vaccine. Both conserved end residues are part of each CDR3. The D gene is left open where the match is weak. The listing skips clone size in some rows; elsewhere it reads once, few, many or a size class.

clone_size	d_call	v_call	j_call	cdr3_aa	cdr3_nt
many	.	TRBV28	TRBJ1-1	CASSASLAFF	TGTGCCAGCAGTGCCTCGTTGGCTTTCTTT
many	.	TRBV29-1	TRBJ2-7	CSVRRGSYEQYF	TGCAGCGTTCGAAGGGGCTCCTACGAGCAGTACTTC
once	.	TRBV30	TRBJ2-7	CAWGVTFGHEQYF	TGTGCCTGGGGGGTCACGTTTGGCCACGAGCAGTACTTC
.	TRBD2	TRBV19	TRBJ2-4	CASSSGRTSRNIQYF	TGTGCCAGTAGTTCGGGGAGGACTAGTAGAAACATTCAGTACTTC
many	.	TRBV21-1	TRBJ2-2	CASSKGQGRGGELFF	TGTGCCAGCAGCAAAGGACAGGGAAGAGGCGGGGAGCTGTTTTTT
many	TRBD1	TRBV24-1	TRBJ2-2	CATSDFRDRPTGELFF	TGTGCCACCAGTGATTTCCGGGACAGGCCGACCGGGGAGCTGTTTTTT
many	.	TRBV12-3/TRBV12-4	TRBJ2-5	CASSLVDPWETQYF	TGTGCCAGCAGTTTAGTAGACCCGTGGGAGACCCAGTACTTC
many	.	TRBV4-1	TRBJ2-4	CASSPGRGTTKNIQYF	TGCGCCAGCAGTCCGGGAAGGGGGACTACAAAAAACATTCAGTACTTC
many	TRBD1	TRBV4-3	TRBJ2-3	CASSQEGDREGPDTQYF	TGCGCCAGCAGCCAAGAAGGGGACAGGGAGGGCCCAGATACGCAGTATTTT
.	.	TRBV23-1	TRBJ2-5	CASSPEVGYAETQYF	TGCGCCAGCAGTCCCGAGGTGGGGTATGCAGAGACCCAGTACTTC
many	.	TRBV11-3	TRBJ2-2	CASSPGQGELFF	TGTGCCAGCAGCCCCGGACAGGGGGAGCTGTTTTTT
few	.	TRBV12-3/TRBV12-4	TRBJ2-5	CASSQPHLGETQYF	TGTGCCAGCAGTCAACCTCACCTTGGGGAGACCCAGTACTTC
many	.	TRBV5-1	TRBJ1-4	CASSLQPGTPAEKLFF	TGCGCCAGCAGCCTTCAGCCCGGGACCCCTGCGGAAAAACTGTTTTTT
.	TRBD2	TRBV6-2/TRBV6-3	TRBJ2-3	CASSYKPPAGGEDTQYF	TGTGCCAGCAGTTACAAGCCCCCAGCGGGGGGGGAAGATACGCAGTATTTT
many	.	TRBV6-2/TRBV6-3	TRBJ2-1	CASSQGTLVKNEQFF	TGTGCCAGCAGTCAAGGGACCCTGGTAAAGAATGAGCAGTTCTTC
many	.	TRBV18	TRBJ2-1	CASSPASYNEQFF	TGTGCCAGCTCACCTGCCTCTTACAATGAGCAGTTCTTC
few	.	TRBV12-3/TRBV12-4	TRBJ1-2	CASSSPGGYGYTF	TGTGCCAGCAGTTCCCCCGGGGGCTATGGCTACACCTTC
.	.	TRBV20-1	TRBJ2-1	CSGRAPGLRGRGLSYNEQFF	TGCAGTGGCCGAGCTCCTGGCTTGAGGGGGCGGGGGCTCTCCTACAATGAGCAGTTCTTC
many	.	TRBV30	TRBJ2-7	CAWSSGNPYEQYF	TGTGCCTGGAGTTCGGGGAACCCCTACGAGCAGTACTTC
.	.	TRBV5-1	TRBJ1-5	CASSPGLSNQPQHF	TGCGCCAGCAGCCCAGGGTTAAGCAATCAGCCCCAGCATTTT
few	.	TRBV7-9	TRBJ2-7	CASSLSRRQGSHEQYF	TGTGCCAGCAGCTTATCTCGTCGTCAGGGGTCCCACGAGCAGTACTTC
many	.	TRBV28	TRBJ1-2	CASSLTGSDYGYTF	TGTGCCAGCAGTTTAACAGGGTCCGACTATGGCTACACCTTC
.	.	TRBV12-2	TRBJ2-5	CASRYKDGQETQYF	TGTGCAAGTCGGTATAAGGACGGTCAAGAGACCCAGTACTTC
.	.	TRBV4-1	TRBJ1-2	CASSQDQAEQYGYTF	TGCGCCAGCAGCCAAGATCAAGCAGAGCAATATGGCTACACCTTC
.	.	TRBV7-8	TRBJ1-1	CASSLALGGLNTEAFF	TGTGCCAGCAGCTTGGCCCTGGGGGGGCTCAACACTGAAGCTTTCTTT
many	TRBD2	TRBV7-9	TRBJ2-5	CASSLDEGGGQETQYF	TGTGCCAGCAGCTTAGATGAAGGCGGGGGGCAAGAGACCCAGTACTTC
many	.	TRBV3-1	TRBJ2-5	CASSQDRSNLQETQYF	TGTGCCAGCAGCCAAGATCGGAGCAACCTTCAAGAGACCCAGTACTTC
many	.	TRBV20-1	TRBJ2-3	CSADAQLAVPVTQYF	TGCAGTGCCGACGCACAACTAGCCGTACCGGTTACGCAGTATTTT
.	.	TRBV4-1	TRBJ1-5	CASSQVSGVGQPQHF	TGCGCCAGCAGCCAAGTAAGTGGGGTTGGTCAGCCCCAGCATTTT
many	TRBD1	TRBV5-5	TRBJ2-7	CASSFGTGYNEQYF	TGTGCCAGCAGCTTTGGGACAGGGTACAACGAGCAGTACTTC
few	TRBD2	TRBV3-1	TRBJ2-3	CASSQATSGWPLTQYF	TGTGCCAGCAGCCAAGCCACTAGCGGGTGGCCACTTACGCAGTATTTT
few	.	TRBV4-2	TRBJ1-4	CASSQDREKLFF	TGTGCCAGCAGCCAAGATCGTGAAAAACTGTTTTTT
.	TRBD1	TRBV7-8	TRBJ2-1	CASSLWGQGSFNEQFF	TGTGCCAGCAGCTTATGGGGACAGGGGTCATTCAATGAGCAGTTCTTC
many	TRBD2	TRBV6-4	TRBJ2-2	CASSERGGDTGELFF	TGTGCCAGCAGTGAGCGGGGGGGCGACACCGGGGAGCTGTTTTTT
medium-sized	.	TRBV20-1	TRBJ1-5	CSARDLPGNQPQHF	TGCAGTGCTAGAGATTTGCCGGGTAATCAGCCCCAGCATTTT
many	.	TRBV10-3	TRBJ2-7	CAISFKIPGSGRYEQYF	TGTGCCATCAGTTTTAAAATTCCAGGGTCAGGGCGCTACGAGCAGTACTTC
many	.	TRBV9	TRBJ2-6	CASSAPAAGADSGANVLTF	TGTGCCAGCAGCGCCCCAGCGGCGGGGGCAGACTCTGGGGCCAACGTCCTGACTTTC
many	TRBD2	TRBV19	TRBJ2-1	CASSKTSGQYNEQFF	TGTGCCAGTAGTAAGACTAGCGGGCAATACAATGAGCAGTTCTTC
many	TRBD1	TRBV5-1	TRBJ1-1	CASSFRTGGTEAFF	TGCGCCAGCAGCTTCAGGACAGGAGGCACTGAAGCTTTCTTT
many	.	TRBV4-2	TRBJ1-1	CASSQGGGSEAFF	TGTGCCAGCAGCCAAGGAGGTGGGTCTGAAGCTTTCTTT
many	TRBD1	TRBV7-9	TRBJ2-5	CASSTSVGTGGEETQYF	TGTGCCAGCAGCACTAGTGTCGGGACAGGGGGAGAAGAGACCCAGTACTTC
many	.	TRBV12-3/TRBV12-4	TRBJ2-5	CASSLGGHVQAETQYF	TGTGCCAGCAGTTTGGGCGGACATGTTCAGGCAGAGACCCAGTACTTC
many	.	TRBV12-3/TRBV12-4	TRBJ2-4	CASSLSLGLAKNIQYF	TGTGCCAGCAGTTTAAGTCTAGGCCTAGCCAAAAACATTCAGTACTTC
many	.	TRBV7-9	TRBJ2-3	CASSLIRGGTDTQYF	TGTGCCAGCAGCTTAATCCGGGGAGGCACAGATACGCAGTATTTT
many	.	TRBV7-8	TRBJ1-6	CASIRGSSYNSPLHF	TGTGCCAGCATTAGAGGGAGCTCCTATAATTCACCCCTCCACTTT
many	TRBD1	TRBV28	TRBJ2-5	CASRLTGGGETQYF	TGTGCCAGCAGACTCACAGGGGGCGGCGAGACCCAGTACTTC
few	.	TRBV11-2	TRBJ2-5	CASSLDAYQETQYF	TGTGCCAGCAGCTTAGATGCGTACCAAGAGACCCAGTACTTC
many	.	TRBV10-3	TRBJ1-1	CAISDRRVTNTEAFF	TGTGCCATCAGTGATCGCCGGGTCACGAACACTGAAGCTTTCTTT